This paragraph covers one T cell receptor (beta chain) sequence. The CDR3 consists of 14 residues. Germline V gives CDR1 GTSNPN, CDR2 SVGIG (reference sequence). Trimming cost V 0 bases and J 4 bases; bases outside gene matches: 2. Profiling relied on immunoSEQ multiplex PCR, and the TCRdb table lists in-frame clones only, not all of them. In the table there are fewer than 1.8 million clones, approximately 98.5% of which are singletons. This entry is derived from a study of shared clonotypes between healthy human individuals. The rearrangement links TRBV30 to TRBJ1-4, with 7 bases aligning to TRBD1. The sample taken for sequencing was naive CD4+ T cells sorted from blood. Subset reported: CD45RA+ positively selected. This receptor was taken from a man aged 30-40 years in good health. CDR3 nucleotides: TGTGCCTGGAGTGTAGCAGGGGGTAATGAAAAACTGTTTTTT. Protein sequence: CAWSVAGGNEKLFF.